The 17 T cell receptor beta chains listed next were all sequenced from one sample in a study of shared clonotypes between healthy human individuals. Libraries were prepared by immunoSEQ multiplex PCR; TCRdb keeps only in-frame clonotypes and omits some of them. The data contain about 2 million clones, roughly 94% of them singletons. Sequenced: naive CD4+ T cells sorted from blood. The sample's subset: CD45RA+ positively selected. The receptor source for this set is a man aged 18 to 30 in good health.

The J gene is TRBJ2-7, the V gene TRBV7-2, with D possibly TRBD2 on 6 matching bases. From germline, CDR1 is SGHTA and CDR2 FQGNSA. The CDR3 is 15 amino acids. The V end lost 8 bases, the J end lost 0 bases, and 17 bases lay between the germline ends. The CDR3 nucleotides are TGTGCCAGCGGGCGGGACTCCGCGAGCTCCTACGAGCAGTACTTC. Protein product: CASGRDSASSYEQYF.

The rearrangement links TRBV25-1 to TRBJ1-2; no clear D. The ends were cut back, 4 bases at V and 0 bases at J, with 12 bases in the middle. Germline loops: CDR1 MGHDK, CDR2 SYGVNS. This CDR3 has 15 amino acids. CDR3 sequence reads: CASSGLSYSNYGYTF. The CDR3 coding sequence is TGTGCCAGCAGTGGCTTGTCGTATTCTAACTATGGCTACACCTTC.

This clone was seen a handful of times. This chain uses TRBV28 with TRBJ2-7; D remains unclear. Germline V gene data show CDR1 as MDHEN and CDR2 as SYDVKM. This CDR3 spans 15 amino acids. Trimming took off 6 bases at V and 3 bases at J, with 18 bases between the two ends. CDR3 coding DNA: TGTGCCAGCAGCTCGGACGGCAGCAGGAACTACGAGCAGTACTTC. This gives the protein CASSSDGSRNYEQYF.

The genes are TRBV10-3 and TRBJ1-1; 8 bases fit TRBD1. V trimming: 0 bases; J trimming: 5 bases; junction bases outside the gene matches: 11. The germline CDR1 and CDR2 sequences are ENHRY and SYGVKD. The CDR3 length is 17 residues. The CDR3 spells CAISESKVSGGPTEAFF. DNA of the CDR3: TGTGCCATCAGTGAGTCGAAGGTTTCAGGGGGCCCGACTGAAGCTTTCTTT.

A word on this clone: The sample holds other DNA sequences that translate to the same CDR3. The CDR3 coding sequence is TGTGCCAGCAGCCCTCCCAATGAAAAACTGTTTTTT. Encoded protein: CASSPPNEKLFF. The genes are TRBV11-2 and TRBJ1-4; D gene unclear. Germline-derived CDR1 and CDR2 are SGHAT and FQNNGV. The CDR3 totals 12 residues. Trimming removed 5 bases from V and 5 bases from J, with 6 bases in between.

The chain combines TRBV6-5 with TRBJ1-6; TRBD1 might be the D (6 bases). CDR1 is MNHEY, CDR2 SVGAGI, per germline. V dropped 4 bases and J dropped 3 bases, with 13 bases sitting between them. The length of the CDR3 is 16 residues. The CDR3 nucleotides are TGTGCCAGCAGTTCGGTAGGACAGATCTATAATTCACCCCTCCACTTT. Protein sequence: CASSSVGQIYNSPLHF.

The CDR3 protein is CSAQAGGTYEQYF. The DNA of the CDR3 is TGCAGCGCACAAGCGGGGGGAACCTACGAGCAGTACTTC. The V call is TRBV29-1, the J call TRBJ2-7, with 9 bases that match TRBD2. The CDR3 loop spans 13 amino acids. Unmatched junction bases numbered 6, after V lost 7 bases and J lost 2 bases. The V gene's germline CDR1 is SQVTM and CDR2 ANQGSEA.

The chain uses TRBV5-1 and TRBJ2-1; 11 bases agree with TRBD2. The CDR3 is 17 residues long. From germline, CDR1 is SGHRS and CDR2 YFSETQ. J lost 2 bases, V lost 6 bases, and 10 bases had no gene match. CDR3 sequence reads: CASTSDSGRAPYNEQFF. CDR3 in DNA: TGCGCCAGCACCTCGGATAGCGGGAGGGCCCCCTACAATGAGCAGTTCTTC.

The J gene is TRBJ2-2, the V gene TRBV6-5; TRBD2 matches 8 bases. With 8 bases clipped from V and 8 bases from J, the junction kept 13 bases outside the gene matches. The CDR3 totals 15 residues. CDR1 and CDR2 (germline): MNHEY, SVGAGI. CDR3 bases: TGTGCCAGCCATAGCGGGACGTTTTCCAAGGGGGAGCTGTTTTTT. Its translation is CASHSGTFSKGELFF.

Regarding this clone: Because it lacks the conserved phenylalanine or tryptophan at the end, this CDR3 is likely a read error. This chain joins TRBV5-4 and TRBJ1-2; 7 bases match TRBD1. This CDR3 spans 14 amino acids. J lost 2 bases, V lost 0 bases, and 1 base had no gene match. Germline V gene sequence: CDR1 SGHNT, CDR2 YYREEE (reference sequence). The CDR3 is CASSLGQGNYGYTS. The CDR3 DNA reads TGTGCCAGCAGCTTGGGACAGGGCAACTATGGCTACACCTCC.

The V gene is TRBV11-2, the J gene TRBJ2-4; D gene unclear. Germline-derived CDR1 and CDR2 are SGHAT and FQNNGV. The CDR3 is 13 amino acids. Trimming stripped 5 bases from V and 1 base from J, with 6 bases between. CDR3 nucleotide sequence: TGTGCCAGCAGCAAAGGGGCCAAAAACATTCAGTACTTC. It translates to CASSKGAKNIQYF.

The chain couples TRBV11-2 to TRBJ2-7, with 7 bases identical to TRBD1. This CDR3 is 16 amino acids long. Germline V gives CDR1 SGHAT, CDR2 FQNNGV. The V and J ends lost 1 base and 5 bases, in that order; junction bases with no gene match: 11. CDR3 sequence (DNA): TGTGCCAGCAGCTTAGGGCACAGGGGTGGTTCCGACGAGCAGTACTTC. Protein: CASSLGHRGGSDEQYF. Full variable domain (rest looked up from reference TRBV11-2 and TRBJ2-7): EAGVAQSPRYKIIEKRQSVAFWCNPISGHATLYWYQQILGQGPKLLIQFQNNGVVDDSQLPKDRFSAERLKGVDSTLKIQPAKLEDSAVYLCASSLGHRGGSDEQYFGPGTRLTVT.

This clone was observed once. The V and J genes are TRBV7-9 and TRBJ2-3, with no clear D. The V gene lost 0 bases and the J gene lost 2 bases, with 9 bases spanning the gap. Germline V CDR1 and CDR2: SEHNR, FQNEAQ (reference sequence). This CDR3 region has 15 residues. The CDR3 DNA reads as TGTGCCAGCAGCTTAGCAGGGTCGGTCACAGATACGCAGTATTTT. It codes for CASSLAGSVTDTQYF.

The chain is built from TRBV6-6 and TRBJ1-1; weak D call: TRBD1 (5 bases). Per germline, CDR1 MNHNY and CDR2 SVGAGI (reference sequence). The CDR3 contains 16 residues. Trimming shortened V by 5 bases and J by 2 bases, and 18 bases separated the two germline ends. The CDR3: CASSRTPGRGNTEAFF. For the CDR3, the DNA is TGTGCCAGCAGTAGGACCCCAGGGAGGGGTAACACTGAAGCTTTCTTT.

This chain joins TRBV30 and TRBJ1-2; D gene uncertain. Per germline, CDR1 GTSNPN and CDR2 SVGIG (reference sequence). The CDR3 covers 13 residues. V was pared by 3 bases and J by 4 bases, with 12 bases between. This chain's CDR3 is CAWRTPGGYGYTF. The CDR3 DNA is TGTGCCTGGAGGACCCCCGGCGGCTATGGCTACACCTTC.

The CDR3, as DNA: TGTGCCAGCAGCTTAGTGAAGACAGGGCCCGTATATGGCTACACCTTC. Protein sequence: CASSLVKTGPVYGYTF. The chain carries TRBV5-8 and TRBJ1-2; 7 bases map to TRBD1. CDR1 is SGHTS, CDR2 YDEGEE, per germline. With 2 bases clipped from V and 5 bases from J, the junction kept 12 bases outside the gene matches. The CDR3 sequence is 16 residues long. Full variable domain (missing parts from reference TRBV5-8 and TRBJ1-2): EAGVTQSPTHLIKTRGQQATLRCSPISGHTSVYWYQQALGLGLQFLLWYDEGEERNRGNFPPRFSGRQFPNYSSELNVNALELEDSALYLCASSLVKTGPVYGYTFGSGTRLTVV.

The rearrangement links TRBV28 to TRBJ2-7; 10 bases are shared with TRBD1. J gave up 7 bases and V 5 bases, and 11 bases lay outside the gene matches. CDR1 and CDR2 from the germline V gene are MDHEN and SYDVKM. The CDR3 extends over 15 amino acids. Here the CDR3 reads CASSPLGQGEKEQYF. In nucleotides, the CDR3 is TGTGCCAGCAGTCCCCTCGGACAGGGGGAAAAGGAGCAGTACTTC.